This record concerns one TCR beta chain sequence. In germline, CDR1 is SGHNT, CDR2 YYREEE (reference sequence). V was clipped by 4 bases and J by 3 bases; unmatched bases: 9. The CDR3 loop spans 16 amino acids. This entry belongs to a study of T cell changes during pregnancy in multiple sclerosis. The data were produced by immunoSEQ multiplex PCR, yet TCRdb's version contains in-frame clones alone and is incomplete. The table includes roughly 25,000 clones, roughly 91% detected once. The clonotype originates from a female donor in good health, enrolled as a control in a pregnancy study. Sequenced here: CD4+ T cells from peripheral blood mononuclear cells, sampled in the first trimester of pregnancy. The J gene is TRBJ2-1, the V gene TRBV5-4; 8 bases map to TRBD2. CDR3 sequence reads: CASSDRRGAIYNEQFF. The CDR3 nucleotides read TGTGCCAGCAGCGACCGGCGGGGGGCAATCTACAATGAGCAGTTCTTC.